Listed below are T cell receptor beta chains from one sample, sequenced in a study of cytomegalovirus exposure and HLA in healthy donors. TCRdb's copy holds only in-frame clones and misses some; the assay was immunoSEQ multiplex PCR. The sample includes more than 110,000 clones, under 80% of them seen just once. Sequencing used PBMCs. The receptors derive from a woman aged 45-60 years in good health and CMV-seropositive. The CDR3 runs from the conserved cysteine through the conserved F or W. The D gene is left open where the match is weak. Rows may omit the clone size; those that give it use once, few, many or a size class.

CASSLGPTGQGQETQYF	TGCGCCAGCAGCTTGGGGCCTACCGGACAGGGGCAGGAGACCCAGTACTTC	TRBD1	TRBV5-1	TRBJ2-5	.
CASRTGAEAFF	TGTGCCAGTCGAACAGGGGCTGAAGCTTTCTTT	TRBD1	TRBV2	TRBJ1-1	.
CASSPLPGGGGELFF	TGTGCCAGCAGCCCCCTTCCGGGGGGAGGGGGGGAGCTGTTTTTT	TRBD2	TRBV5-6	TRBJ2-2	.
CASSWTGEDQPQHF	TGTGCCAGCAGTTGGACAGGGGAGGATCAGCCCCAGCATTTT	TRBD1	TRBV6-5	TRBJ1-5	once
CASRSRNTEAFF	TGTGCCAGCAGATCGAGGAACACTGAAGCTTTCTTT	.	TRBV5-4	TRBJ1-1	.
CAWSKGGGSYNEQFF	TGTGCCTGGAGTAAGGGGGGGGGCTCCTACAATGAGCAGTTCTTC	.	TRBV30	TRBJ2-1	.
CASSFKDTQYF	TGCGCCAGCAGCTTCAAAGATACGCAGTATTTT	.	TRBV5-1	TRBJ2-3	.
CASSLVPVNYGYTF	TGTGCCAGCAGCTTGGTACCGGTAAACTATGGCTACACCTTC	.	TRBV5-4	TRBJ1-2	.
CSVAGGTGELFF	TGCAGCGTTGCTGGCGGAACCGGGGAGCTGTTTTTT	.	TRBV29-1	TRBJ2-2	.
CSVDAGLATDTQYF	TGCAGCGTTGACGCGGGACTAGCCACAGATACGCAGTATTTT	TRBD2	TRBV29-1	TRBJ2-3	.
CASSFGNSGGTVDEQFF	TGCGCCAGCAGCTTTGGGAATAGCGGGGGGACTGTCGATGAGCAGTTCTTC	TRBD2	TRBV5-1	TRBJ2-1	.
CASSLEGPPENYEQYF	TGTGCCAGCAGCTTAGAGGGGCCCCCCGAGAACTACGAGCAGTACTTC	.	TRBV11-2	TRBJ2-7	.
CASSSESYNEQFF	TGCGCCAGCAGCTCTGAGTCCTACAATGAGCAGTTCTTC	.	TRBV5-1	TRBJ2-1	.
CASSLVRGTEAFF	TGTGCCAGCAGCTTGGTCAGGGGAACTGAAGCTTTCTTT	.	TRBV5-6	TRBJ1-1	few
CASSLEYGNYDYTF	TGTGCCAGCAGCTTAGAGTACGGAAACTATGACTACACCTTC	.	TRBV7-2	TRBJ1-2	once
CASSQDAFGQTNYGYTF	TGTGCCAGCAGCCAAGATGCATTCGGACAGACTAACTATGGCTACACCTTC	.	TRBV4-2	TRBJ1-2	.
CASSFLAGDLSSTDTQYF	TGCGCCAGCAGCTTCCTAGCGGGGGATCTTAGTAGCACAGATACGCAGTATTTT	TRBD2	TRBV5-1	TRBJ2-3	once
CASSLQGGNTEAFF	TGTGCCAGCAGCTTACAAGGGGGGAACACTGAAGCTTTCTTT	.	TRBV11-1	TRBJ1-1	.
CASGLAGGAGETQYF	TGTGCCAGCGGGCTAGCGGGGGGCGCCGGAGAGACCCAGTACTTC	TRBD2	TRBV5-4	TRBJ2-5	.
CASSAGGGYTF	TGTGCCAGCAGTGCAGGGGGCGGCTACACCTTC	TRBD1	TRBV7-2	TRBJ1-2	.
CASISAGGTYSGNTIYF	TGTGCCAGCATCTCAGCCGGGGGGACCTACTCTGGAAACACCATATATTTT	.	TRBV28	TRBJ1-3	once
CASSRDRDYYEQYF	TGTGCCAGCAGCCGCGACCGGGACTACTACGAGCAGTACTTC	TRBD2	TRBV7-2	TRBJ2-7	few
CASSSPYSGGVRTQYF	TGTGCCAGCAGCTCCCCTTATAGCGGGGGGGTTAGGACCCAGTACTTC	TRBD2	TRBV7-8	TRBJ2-5	.
CASSLNRDGEQFF	TGTGCCAGCAGCTTAAACAGGGATGGTGAGCAGTTCTTC	.	TRBV7-3	TRBJ2-1	.
CASRAGSLGYGYTF	TGTGCCAGCAGGGCGGGGTCCCTCGGCTATGGCTACACCTTC	.	TRBV2	TRBJ1-2	.
CASSRTRNTQYF	TGTGCCAGCAGCCGCACTAGGAATACGCAGTATTTT	.	TRBV11-2	TRBJ2-3	once
CASSLVPTETQYF	TGTGCCAGCAGCTTGGTTCCTACAGAGACCCAGTACTTC	.	TRBV5-4	TRBJ2-5	.
CASSQDRDTGMDQPQHF	TGCGCCAGCAGCCAAGATCGGGACACCGGGATGGATCAGCCCCAGCATTTT	.	TRBV4-1	TRBJ1-5	.
CASSRDSLTAGTSEQYF	TGCGCCAGCAGTCGGGACTCCCTCACGGCCGGGACTAGCGAGCAGTACTTC	TRBD2	TRBV5-1	TRBJ2-7	.
CASSFRGRLTGELFF	TGTGCCAGCAGCTTCAGGGGGCGCCTCACCGGGGAGCTGTTTTTT	TRBD1	TRBV7-9	TRBJ2-2	.
CASGPSLSVRELFF	TGTGCTAGTGGTCCCTCTCTGTCCGTCCGGGAGCTGTTTTTT	.	TRBV12-5	TRBJ2-2	.
CASSLLGTPEAFF	TGTGCCAGCAGTTTGTTAGGGACACCTGAAGCTTTCTTT	.	TRBV6-5	TRBJ1-1	.
CASSKGLYNEQFF	TGTGCCAGTAGTAAGGGACTGTACAATGAGCAGTTCTTC	.	TRBV19	TRBJ2-1	.
CASSGSDRANEQFF	TGTGCCAGCAGTGGGAGCGACAGGGCCAATGAGCAGTTCTTC	TRBD1	TRBV6-6	TRBJ2-1	.
CASSSGGFGELFF	TGTGCCAGCAGCTCCGGGGGGTTCGGGGAGCTGTTTTTT	TRBD2	TRBV7-3	TRBJ2-2	.
CASSLWQGSEKLFF	TGTGCCAGCAGCTTATGGCAGGGGAGTGAAAAACTGTTTTTT	.	TRBV7-9	TRBJ1-4	.
CASSSGQGPDTQYF	TGCGCCAGCAGCTCAGGACAGGGGCCAGATACGCAGTATTTT	TRBD1	TRBV5-1	TRBJ2-3	.
CASSFPNSGELFF	TGTGCCAGCAGCTTCCCTAATTCCGGGGAGCTGTTTTTT	.	TRBV7-9	TRBJ2-2	.
CASRDSMDNQPQHF	TGTGCCAGCAGGGACTCCATGGACAATCAGCCCCAGCATTTT	.	TRBV2	TRBJ1-5	.
CASSLLGGPVYEQYF	TGTGCCAGCAGCCTGCTGGGGGGGCCGGTTTACGAGCAGTACTTC	.	TRBV7-9	TRBJ2-7	.